This T cell receptor beta chain was profiled in a study of blood T cell repertoires in COVID-19 (dated by TCRdb to about 2020). For context, the study as a whole: Samples covering the acute and convalescent phases of COVID-19 were provided by collaborators in the United States, Italy and Spain. The samples were drawn from two sources: the first 160 participants of the ongoing ImmuneRACE study, and over 1,000 subjects contributed by 6 global collaborators. Subjects who had been exposed to COVID-19, were actively infected with it, or had recovered from it provided the deeply sampled blood TCRbeta repertoires that made up the dataset. The material from the prospective study consisted of cDNA or gDNA derived from T cells, B-cell-depleted T cells, or PBMCs. HLA class I and class II types, where available, came from metadata supplied by the sample provider rather than from assay-based typing. The sample metadata nearly always contained a de-identified subject ID, COVID-19 status, age in years and sex. The repertoires were made available in a free public database intended to serve as a resource for research on the immune response to SARS-CoV-2. On the study overall, not on this receptor specifically: The amount of clinical and demographic metadata varied by source and participant and was provided uncurated.

The germline V gene (reference sequence) yields DFQATT for CDR1 and SNEGSKA for CDR2. The CDR3 runs 13 amino acids, cysteine and phenylalanine included. This entry keeps only the CDR3 DNA: 39 bases, framed from base 1. V ends up 3 bases short and J 5 bases short, with an unmatched junction base count of 4. Notes on this clone: Its specific antigen is unknown. No base qualities exist here, and no much larger clone lies one base off it.

A second Seattle source provided samples from volunteer blood donors who had recovered from COVID-19. The collaborating institutions used their own protocols to collect whole blood in K2EDTA tubes. For TCRbeta analysis, collaborators shipped samples in one of three forms: frozen whole blood, isolated PBMCs, or DNA extracted from either of those sample types. TCRbeta CDR3 regions were amplified from genomic DNA using the immunoSEQ Assay, a bias-controlled multiplex PCR. The original pipeline was this. Nucleated cell counts per sample were estimated from amplification of reference gene primers within the assay. To quantify the absolute abundance of each unique TCRbeta CDR3 rearrangement, sequence reads were collapsed and filtered. For each sample, productive Simpson clonality was calculated as the square root of Simpson's diversity index across productive rearrangements. In TCRdb, the immuneACCESS table is reduced to in-frame sequences with V and J assigned. These tables do not hold every clone; where another copy was compared, an unresolved V gene accounts for under half, and the others remain unexplained. D and trimming come from the DNA, and the V and J calls and clone size come from that table. This sample holds some 180,000 clones; around 79% were observed only once. The ten largest clones take up less than 15% of the sample.

This chain joins TRBV20-1 to TRBJ1-3, with 7 middle bases fitting TRBD1. The sequenced sample consisted of peripheral blood. The receptor comes from a man aged 50-59 years who had recovered from COVID-19. The DNA sequence reads TGCAGTGCTAGTTACAGGGGTAGAAACACCATATATTTT. Protein translation: CSASYRGRNTIYF.